The 17 T cell receptor beta chains reported below all come from one sample, sequenced in a study of blood T cell repertoires in COVID-19. Generated by immunoSEQ multiplex PCR, the TCRdb table keeps only in-frame clones and is missing some. This sample carries about 360,000 clones, 75% to 90% of them seen once, and the ten largest clones take 7.1%. Sequenced: peripheral blood. The origin of the receptors is a woman aged 60-75 years with COVID-19, enrolled during active disease.

This sequence joins TRBV4-1 and TRBJ2-5; 7 bases match TRBD2. Germline CDR1 reads MGHRA; CDR2 reads YSYEKL. The CDR3 is 13 residues long. The ends lost 4 bases at V and 4 bases at J; junction bases unmatched: 3. The CDR3 spells CASSREGRETQYF. The CDR3 DNA reads TGCGCCAGCAGCCGGGAGGGCCGAGAGACCCAGTACTTC.

To note about this clone: A read error may produce the germline difference seen at one junction end. Here the CDR3 DNA reads TGTGCCAGCTCCAGGACAGGGAACTTTGGCTACACCTTC. Its protein product is CASSRTGNFGYTF. The chain is built from TRBV13 and TRBJ1-2; TRBD1 matches 8 bases. Germline lookup yields CDR1 PRHDT and CDR2 FYEKMQ (reference sequence). The length of the CDR3 is 13 residues.

The sample holds a few counts of this clone. The rearrangement joins TRBV7-9 to TRBJ2-3, with a possible D match to TRBD1 (6 bases). V lost 0 bases, J lost 0 bases, and 10 bases lay in between. Germline V gives CDR1 SEHNR, CDR2 FQNEAQ (reference sequence). This CDR3 is 16 amino acids long. In DNA form, the CDR3 reads TGTGCCAGCAGCTTAGCAACAGGGCTGAGCACAGATACGCAGTATTTT. Its translation is CASSLATGLSTDTQYF.

The J gene is TRBJ2-5, the V gene TRBV11-3, with TRBD1 as a possible D gene (6 bases). This CDR3 spans 14 amino acids. The germline V gene has CDR1 SGHNT and CDR2 YENEEA. V lost 4 bases and J 7 bases, leaving 16 bases between the germline ends. The CDR3 region is CASSSRSRGGTQYF. The CDR3 coding sequence is TGTGCCAGCAGCTCGAGGTCGAGAGGGGGGACCCAGTACTTC.

V gene TRBV9 combines with J gene TRBJ2-7; TRBD1 matches 9 bases. The CDR3 spans 16 residues. V gave up 0 bases and J gave up 2 bases; unmatched junction bases: 6. In germline, CDR1 is SGDLS, CDR2 YYNGEE. CDR3 sequence (DNA): TGTGCCAGCAGCGTAGCTCCGGGACAGGGAACCTACGAGCAGTACTTC. As protein: CASSVAPGQGTYEQYF.

The CDR3 nucleotides read TGTGCCAGCAGTTGGGCAGAGAACACTGAAGCTTTCTTT. This codes for CASSWAENTEAFF. The chain links TRBV2 to TRBJ1-1, with no clear D. Trimming left V 5 bases short and J 1 base short, with 8 bases between. Germline CDR1 is SNHLY and CDR2 is FYNNEI. The CDR3 length is 13 residues.

The chain has TRBV10-1 and TRBJ2-3; 11 nucleotides align to TRBD2. The CDR3 loop spans 16 amino acids. CDR1 is WNHNN, CDR2 SYGVQD, per germline (reference sequence). Trimming removed 5 bases from V and 2 bases from J; junction bases left unmatched: 6. Here the CDR3 reads CASSLTSGGYTDTQYF. The CDR3 DNA reads TGCGCCAGCAGTCTAACTAGCGGGGGATACACAGATACGCAGTATTTT.

The chain combines TRBV3-1 (or the pseudogene TRBV3-2) with TRBJ1-1, with D possibly TRBD1 on 6 matching bases. V lost 4 bases and J 1 base, leaving 16 bases between the germline ends. This CDR3 region has 16 residues. Germline V CDR1 and CDR2: LGHDT, YNNKEL (reference sequence). CDR3: CASSRGTGLANTEAFF. In nucleotides, the CDR3 is TGTGCCAGCAGCCGGGGAACAGGGCTTGCGAACACTGAAGCTTTCTTT.

The J gene is TRBJ1-2, the V gene TRBV5-1; D possibly corresponds to TRBD1 (5 bases). Germline CDR1 reads SGHRS; CDR2 reads YFSETQ. The CDR3 has 13 amino acids. V lost 0 bases, J lost 6 bases, and 9 bases lay in between. CDR3 protein: CASSLDRFNGYTF. In nucleotides, the CDR3 is TGCGCCAGCAGCTTGGACAGGTTTAATGGCTACACCTTC. Drawing the rest from reference TRBV5-1 and TRBJ1-2, the complete variable domain is KAGVTQTPRYLIKTRGQQVTLSCSPISGHRSVSWYQQTPGQGLQFLFEYFSETQRNKGNFPGRFSGRQFSNSRSEMNVSTLELGDSALYLCASSLDRFNGYTFGSGTRLTVV.

The gene calls are TRBV4-2 and TRBJ1-2; D not resolved. CDR1 and CDR2 (germline): LGHNA, YNFKEQ. The CDR3 spans 15 residues. Deletions cut 4 bases from V and 4 bases from J, with 16 bases between. CDR3 amino acids: CASSLNGVGSYGYTF. For the CDR3, the DNA is TGTGCCAGCAGCCTCAATGGCGTGGGGAGCTATGGCTACACCTTC.

The genes are TRBV12-5 and TRBJ2-3, with D possibly TRBD1 on 5 matching bases. Per the germline V gene, CDR1 is LGHNT and CDR2 is FRNRAP. The V and J ends lost 2 bases and 3 bases respectively, with 9 bases between them. The CDR3 is 14 residues long. CDR3 amino acids: CASGLTPGTDTQYF. DNA of the CDR3: TGTGCTAGTGGTTTGACCCCAGGGACAGATACGCAGTATTTT.

This chain connects TRBV5-1 to TRBJ2-7; 7 positions match TRBD2. With V trimmed by 3 bases and J by 2 bases, 8 bases remained unmatched. The CDR3 is made up of 15 amino acids. Germline V lookup: CDR1 SGHRS, CDR2 YFSETQ. CDR3 bases: TGCGCCAGCAGCTCAAATCAGCGGGGCCCCTACGAGCAGTACTTC. Its protein product is CASSSNQRGPYEQYF.

This chain joins TRBV24-1 and TRBJ1-5, with unresolved D. There are 12 residues in the CDR3. CDR1 is KGHDR and CDR2 is SFDVKD in the germline V gene. V was cut by 4 bases and J by 5 bases, with 5 bases left in between. CDR3 sequence (DNA): TGTGCCACCAGTGACCGAGATCAGCCCCAGCATTTT. Its translation is CATSDRDQPQHF.

This chain connects TRBV4-1 to TRBJ2-1, with 9 bases matching TRBD1. The CDR3 consists of 17 residues. With 2 bases clipped from V and 8 bases from J, the junction kept 13 bases outside the gene matches. In germline, CDR1 is MGHRA, CDR2 YSYEKL. CDR3 nucleotides: TGCGCCAGCAGCCAACCCCGAGACAGGGGGGCTGTGGATGAGCAGTTCTTC. It encodes CASSQPRDRGAVDEQFF.

This chain connects TRBV5-5 to TRBJ1-5; no clear D. The germline V and J ends were trimmed by 1 base and 0 bases, with 5 bases remaining between them. Germline CDR1 reads SGHKS; CDR2 reads YYEKEE (reference sequence). This CDR3 region has 14 residues. Written as DNA, the CDR3 is TGTGCCAGCAGCTTGATCTATAGCAATCAGCCCCAGCATTTT. This sequence encodes CASSLIYSNQPQHF.

The chain joins TRBV9 to TRBJ2-1, with D perhaps TRBD2 (5 bases). CDR3 length equals 15 residues. Trimming removed 0 bases from V and 5 bases from J, with 12 bases in between. Looked up from germline, CDR1 is SGDLS and CDR2 is YYNGEE. The CDR3 spells CASSVGSDGNNEQFF. CDR3 DNA: TGTGCCAGCAGCGTAGGTAGCGACGGTAACAATGAGCAGTTCTTC.

This chain joins TRBV29-1 and TRBJ2-3, with D perhaps TRBD2 (5 bases). The CDR3 length is 15 residues. Trimming removed 2 bases from V and 1 base from J, with 13 bases in between. The germline V gene has CDR1 SQVTM and CDR2 ANQGSEA. Written as DNA, the CDR3 is TGCAGCGTTGAATTTTACGGGGTGGGCACAGATACGCAGTATTTT. Its translation: CSVEFYGVGTDTQYF.